These 12 T cell receptor beta chains were sequenced from one sample in a study of T cell repertoires in cytomegalovirus infection. MiXCR, run by TCRdb on the reads, gives a single entry per CDR3 protein. The table lists about 71,000 distinct CDR3 sequences, 20% to 25% of them singletons. Their recognized antigens are unknown. The sample was CD8+ T cells from cultured PBMCs, taken from culture after CMV antigen stimulation. These receptors originate from a human donor in good health (CMV status not recorded). Some clones in this sample may be carry-over from other donors' samples.

This chain links TRBV9 with TRBJ1-2; TRBD1 might be the D (6 bases). Germline V gene lookup returns CDR1 SGDLS and CDR2 YYNGEE. The CDR3 contains 13 residues. V shed 4 bases and J shed 4 bases, with 11 bases lying between them. This CDR3 is CASSTQGAYGYTF. For the CDR3, the DNA is TGTGCCAGCAGCACACAGGGAGCCTATGGCTACACCTTC. The full variable domain, its missing parts supplied by reference TRBV9 and TRBJ1-2, is DSGVTQTPKHLITATGQRVTLRCSPRSGDLSVYWYQQSLDQGLQFLIQYYNGEERAKGNILERFSAQQFPDLHSELNLSSLELGDSALYFCASSTQGAYGYTFGSGTRLTVV.

In nucleotides, the CDR3 is TGTGCCAGTAGTAGAGTGACAGTTAGCAATCAGCCCCAGCATTTT. This gives the protein CASSRVTVSNQPQHF. The rearrangement joins TRBV19 to TRBJ1-5; D is perhaps TRBD1 (5 bases). The V gene's germline CDR1 is LNHDA and CDR2 SQIVND (reference sequence). Trimming shortened V by 4 bases and J by 0 bases, and 10 bases separated the two germline ends. This CDR3 region has 15 residues.

The chain carries TRBV7-6 and TRBJ2-5; D uncertain. Deletions cut 3 bases from V and 1 base from J, with 15 bases between. The germline V gene has CDR1 SGHVS and CDR2 FNYEAQ. CDR3 length: 16 amino acids. CDR3 coding DNA: TGTGCCAGCAGCTTGCTTAATCGGGTCCTCCAAGAGACCCAGTACTTC. Amino acids: CASSLLNRVLQETQYF.

This chain connects TRBV6-2 or TRBV6-3 to TRBJ2-3; TRBD1 aligns across 9 bases. V dropped 0 bases and J dropped 1; count of bases not matched to a gene: 2. Germline V CDR1 and CDR2: MNHEY, SVGEGT. The length of the CDR3 is 16 residues. As DNA, the CDR3 is TGTGCCAGCAGTTACTCACAGGGGGCCGGCACAGATACGCAGTATTTT. Its protein product is CASSYSQGAGTDTQYF.

V usage is TRBV9 and J usage is TRBJ1-2; D gene unclear. CDR3 length equals 15 residues. V was clipped by 5 bases and J by 2 bases, with 16 bases between them. Per germline, CDR1 SGDLS and CDR2 YYNGEE. The CDR3 here is CASSGWAGSNYGYTF. For the CDR3, the DNA is TGTGCCAGCAGTGGCTGGGCGGGGAGCAACTATGGCTACACCTTC.

The V call is TRBV6-8, the J call TRBJ1-1; TRBD1 is a possible D gene (5 bases). The CDR3 is 13 amino acids. From germline, CDR1 is MNHGY and CDR2 SAAAGT. Trimming stripped 5 bases from V and 1 base from J, with 8 bases between. CDR3 residues: CASSRGTNTEAFF. CDR3 bases: TGTGCCAGCAGTCGGGGGACGAACACTGAAGCTTTCTTT.

This clonotype appeared a few times. The V call is TRBV12-3 or TRBV12-4, the J call TRBJ2-1; TRBD2 aligns across 7 bases. This CDR3 region has 13 residues. V was clipped by 9 bases and J by 5 bases; unmatched bases: 7. The CDR3 DNA follows: TGTGCCAGTTTGGGAGGGGACGACAATGAGCAGTTCTTC. Translating gives CASLGGDDNEQFF.

The chain joins TRBV6-5 to TRBJ2-7, with TRBD1 as a possible D gene (6 bases). The CDR3 is made up of 14 amino acids. Germline V gives CDR1 MNHEY, CDR2 SVGAGI. The germline V and J ends were trimmed by 0 bases and 7 bases, with 13 bases remaining between them. CDR3 sequence: CASSYSDRAIEQYF. The DNA for the CDR3 is TGTGCCAGCAGTTACTCGGACAGAGCTATTGAGCAGTACTTC.

The chain combines TRBV4-1 with TRBJ1-5, with D hard to call. CDR3 length equals 13 residues. CDR1 and CDR2 (germline): MGHRA, YSYEKL. V lost 1 base and J 0 bases, leaving 1 base between the germline ends. The CDR3 DNA reads TGCGCCAGCAGCCAAGGTAGCAATCAGCCCCAGCATTTT. This codes for CASSQGSNQPQHF.

V gene TRBV7-9 combines with J gene TRBJ2-7; unclear D gene. V lost 4 bases and J lost 2, with 6 bases in between. The CDR3 has 12 amino acids. Germline lookup yields CDR1 SEHNR and CDR2 FQNEAQ (reference sequence). CDR3 in DNA: TGTGCCAGCAGCTACCGGGCCTACGAGCAGTACTTC. It codes for CASSYRAYEQYF.

The chain links TRBV7-9 to TRBJ2-3, with D perhaps TRBD2 (7 bases). V was shortened by 5 bases and J by 2 bases, with 17 bases between the two germline ends. The germline V gene has CDR1 SEHNR and CDR2 FQNEAQ (reference sequence). This CDR3 has 16 amino acids. CDR3 coding DNA: TGTGCCAGCAGCCCCTTGGTGGGGGGGCCCACAGATACGCAGTATTTT. It specifies CASSPLVGGPTDTQYF.

The chain couples TRBV19 to TRBJ2-7; D gene ambiguous. V gave up 5 bases and J gave up 2 bases, with 7 bases separating them. The CDR3 is 12 amino acids. Germline V gene sequence: CDR1 LNHDA, CDR2 SQIVND (reference sequence). The CDR3 is CASSHSTYEQYF. In DNA, the CDR3 is TGTGCCAGTAGTCACTCGACCTACGAGCAGTACTTC.